This T cell receptor (beta chain) appears in the sequencing data of a study of glioma-infiltrating T cells. General observations from the study: Tissue-blood divergence was below expectation in non-neoplastic patients, above in gliomas.

TCR alpha and beta CDR3 regions were amplified from RNA using iRepertoire nested multiplex PCR. TCRdb processed the multiplex PCR reads anew with MiXCR; each CDR3 protein has one entry. Seen here are 100,000 to 150,000 distinct CDR3 sequences, 23% observed once, and the top ten hold about 16%. Unmatched junction bases numbered 2, after V lost 3 bases and J lost 1 base. This CDR3 has 13 residues. Germline values: CDR1 SQVTM, CDR2 ANQGSEA. As regards this clonotype: The target antigen is unknown.

The chain is built from TRBV29-1 and TRBJ1-1, with 7 bases identical to TRBD1. What was sequenced was glioma tissue, nonneoplastic brain tissue, or PBMCs (not recorded which). The source of this sequence is a human donor with low-grade glioma or glioblastoma, undergoing nonglioma brain surgery, or in good health (not recorded which). The CDR3 DNA reads as TGCAGCGTTGAGGGACAGCAGAACACTGAAGCTTTCTTT. It translates to CSVEGQQNTEAFF.